This TCR beta chain was identified in a study of T cell responses to AZD1222 COVID-19 vaccine. Study-level background: Second doses at about 4 or about 12 weeks were pooled.

From germline, CDR1 is MNHEY and CDR2 SVGEGT. CDR3 length: 17 amino acids. Trimming took 2 bases from V and 5 from J, leaving 21 bases between them. Libraries were prepared by immunoSEQ multiplex PCR; TCRdb keeps only in-frame clonotypes and omits some of them. The data hold roughly 76,000 clones, with roughly 90% observed a single time. About this clone: The target antigen is unknown.

Study-wide results and limits: At 160-218 and 743-854, vaccine-associated CD4 TCRs were dominant, and they spanned spike.

The receptor comes from an adult in good health. Specimen: peripheral blood, collected on day 0 of AZD1222 vaccination. The J gene is TRBJ1-2, the V gene TRBV6-2 or TRBV6-3, with a tentative D call TRBD1 (6 bases). CDR3 residues: CASSYEEWQGTFYGYTF. CDR3 DNA sequence: TGTGCCAGCAGTTACGAGGAGTGGCAGGGGACGTTTTATGGCTACACCTTC.